This is a list of T cell receptor beta chains from one sample in a study of shared clonotypes between healthy human individuals. Measured with immunoSEQ multiplex PCR; TCRdb has only the in-frame clones, and not every one. The sample yields 900,000 to 1,200,000 clones, around three quarters seen once. The sequenced sample consisted of memory CD4+ T cells from PBMCs. The origin of the receptors is a man younger than 35 in good health. Some clones in this sample may be carry-over from other donors' samples. Both conserved end residues are part of each CDR3. The order of the fields is D gene, clone size, J gene, V gene, CDR3 DNA, CDR3 protein. The D gene is left open where the match is weak. Clone size is stated in some rows and not others, as once, few, many or a class when expanded.

d_gene: TRBD2
abundance: -
j_gene: TRBJ2-1
v_gene: TRBV18
CDR3nt: TGTGCCAGCTCACCTCTACTAGCGGGAGGCGACAATGAGCAGTTCTTC
CDR3aa: CASSPLLAGGDNEQFF

d_gene: TRBD1
abundance: few
j_gene: TRBJ1-1
v_gene: TRBV9
CDR3nt: TGTGCCAGCAGCACGGGACAGGGTAGGTCTGAAGCTTTCTTT
CDR3aa: CASSTGQGRSEAFF

d_gene: -
abundance: -
j_gene: TRBJ1-1
v_gene: TRBV6-5
CDR3nt: TGTGCCAGCACCTATGGACGAGAGGGCAGTGAAGCTTTCTTT
CDR3aa: CASTYGREGSEAFF

d_gene: -
abundance: few
j_gene: TRBJ1-1
v_gene: TRBV18
CDR3nt: TGTGCCAGCTCCCCTATGGGGGGGGACACTGAAGCTTTCTTT
CDR3aa: CASSPMGGDTEAFF

d_gene: -
abundance: -
j_gene: TRBJ2-5
v_gene: TRBV5-1
CDR3nt: TGCGCCAGCAGCTCCCAGGCTCCAGCGGGGACCCAGTACTTC
CDR3aa: CASSSQAPAGTQYF

d_gene: -
abundance: -
j_gene: TRBJ2-5
v_gene: TRBV28
CDR3nt: TGTGCCAGCCGCACAGAGTTGACCCAGTACTTC
CDR3aa: CASRTELTQYF

d_gene: TRBD1
abundance: -
j_gene: TRBJ1-3
v_gene: TRBV6-1
CDR3nt: TGTACTACTGCCCCGGGACAGTACTCTGGAAACACCATATATTTT
CDR3aa: CTTAPGQYSGNTIYF

d_gene: TRBD1
abundance: -
j_gene: TRBJ2-7
v_gene: TRBV29-1
CDR3nt: TGCAGCGTTGACACCACCGGGACAGGGGGATGGGAGCAGTACTTC
CDR3aa: CSVDTTGTGGWEQYF

d_gene: TRBD2
abundance: -
j_gene: TRBJ2-7
v_gene: TRBV11-2
CDR3nt: TGTGCCAGCAGCTTCGCGTTGCTAGCGGCAGGCTCCTACGAGCAGTACTTC
CDR3aa: CASSFALLAAGSYEQYF

d_gene: TRBD2
abundance: -
j_gene: TRBJ2-1
v_gene: TRBV5-4
CDR3nt: TGTGCCAGCAGCTGGGGACTAGCGGGAGAGTTCTTC
CDR3aa: CASSWGLAGEFF

d_gene: -
abundance: -
j_gene: TRBJ2-1
v_gene: TRBV11-2
CDR3nt: TGTGCCAGCAGCTTGGCTGGAGGGGGCTCCTACAATGAGCAGTTCTTC
CDR3aa: CASSLAGGGSYNEQFF

d_gene: TRBD1
abundance: once
j_gene: TRBJ1-5
v_gene: TRBV18
CDR3nt: TGTGCCAGCTCAACGACAGGGTCTTATCAGCCCCAGCATTTT
CDR3aa: CASSTTGSYQPQHF

d_gene: -
abundance: -
j_gene: TRBJ1-2
v_gene: TRBV6-5
CDR3nt: TGTGCCAGCAGTTACTATCGTGACTATGGCTACACCTTC
CDR3aa: CASSYYRDYGYTF

d_gene: -
abundance: -
j_gene: TRBJ2-7
v_gene: TRBV25-1
CDR3nt: TGTGCCAGCAGTACGGGTTCCTACGAGCAGTACTTC
CDR3aa: CASSTGSYEQYF

d_gene: -
abundance: -
j_gene: TRBJ2-2
v_gene: TRBV5-1
CDR3nt: TGCGCCAGCAGCTTGGGTGCAGGCGCCTCAAACACCGGGGAGCTGTTTTTT
CDR3aa: CASSLGAGASNTGELFF

d_gene: -
abundance: -
j_gene: TRBJ2-1
v_gene: TRBV5-1
CDR3nt: TGCGCCAGCAGCTTGATGGGCTCCTACAATGAGCAGTTCTTC
CDR3aa: CASSLMGSYNEQFF

d_gene: -
abundance: many
j_gene: TRBJ2-1
v_gene: TRBV28
CDR3nt: TGTGCCAGCAGTCAGGGGGAGGGCATGTCCTACAATGAGCAGTTCTTC
CDR3aa: CASSQGEGMSYNEQFF

d_gene: -
abundance: -
j_gene: TRBJ2-7
v_gene: TRBV19
CDR3nt: TGTGCCAGTAGTTGGGGATCCGCTTACGAGCAGTACTTC
CDR3aa: CASSWGSAYEQYF

d_gene: TRBD2
abundance: -
j_gene: TRBJ2-7
v_gene: TRBV7-7
CDR3nt: TGTGCCAGCAGCTCGGGAGGGGTAGCGGGAGATGGAGAGCAGTACTTC
CDR3aa: CASSSGGVAGDGEQYF

d_gene: -
abundance: -
j_gene: TRBJ2-7
v_gene: TRBV4-1
CDR3nt: TGCGCCAGCAGCCAAGAGCCGCGCCTCTGGGGGGCCGAGCAGTACTTC
CDR3aa: CASSQEPRLWGAEQYF

d_gene: TRBD1
abundance: -
j_gene: TRBJ1-1
v_gene: TRBV27
CDR3nt: TGTGCCAGCAGTTTGGGCAGGGGGGCCTTGAGGAACACTGAAGCTTTCTTT
CDR3aa: CASSLGRGALRNTEAFF

d_gene: -
abundance: few
j_gene: TRBJ1-2
v_gene: TRBV30
CDR3nt: TGTGCCTGGAGTGGATCAACTCATGCTGGCTACACCTTC
CDR3aa: CAWSGSTHAGYTF

d_gene: TRBD2
abundance: -
j_gene: TRBJ2-2
v_gene: TRBV5-1
CDR3nt: TGCGCCAGCACCACTAGCGGGGGAGCCGGGGAGCTGTTTTTT
CDR3aa: CASTTSGGAGELFF

d_gene: TRBD1
abundance: -
j_gene: TRBJ1-1
v_gene: TRBV28
CDR3nt: TGTGCCAGCAGTTTATACAGGGGGATGGCTGAAGCTTTCTTT
CDR3aa: CASSLYRGMAEAFF

d_gene: -
abundance: -
j_gene: TRBJ2-1
v_gene: TRBV4-3
CDR3nt: TGCGCCAGCAGCCAAGACCTTTACAATGAGCGGTTCTTC
CDR3aa: CASSQDLYNERFF

d_gene: TRBD1
abundance: -
j_gene: TRBJ1-5
v_gene: TRBV19
CDR3nt: TGTGCCAGTACCCAAAACCCCAGGGGACAGGGTTATAATCAGCCCCAGCATTTT
CDR3aa: CASTQNPRGQGYNQPQHF

d_gene: TRBD2
abundance: once
j_gene: TRBJ2-1
v_gene: TRBV5-1
CDR3nt: TGCGCCAGCAGCGCAGAGGGGGGGACTAGCGGCCTATTGACCTACAATGAGCAGTTCTTC
CDR3aa: CASSAEGGTSGLLTYNEQFF

d_gene: -
abundance: few
j_gene: TRBJ1-1
v_gene: TRBV25-1
CDR3nt: TGTGCCAGCAGTCTACCCAGGGATGTCACTGAAGCTTTCTTT
CDR3aa: CASSLPRDVTEAFF

d_gene: -
abundance: -
j_gene: TRBJ2-4
v_gene: TRBV5-1
CDR3nt: TGCGCCAGCAGCTTGGCCCCAAGCGGCATTCAGTACTTC
CDR3aa: CASSLAPSGIQYF

d_gene: -
abundance: -
j_gene: TRBJ1-2
v_gene: TRBV5-4
CDR3nt: TGTGCCAGCAGCGTGGCAGTTTCTTGGGGCGGTGGCTACACCTTC
CDR3aa: CASSVAVSWGGGYTF

d_gene: TRBD1
abundance: many
j_gene: TRBJ2-5
v_gene: TRBV9
CDR3nt: TGTGCCAGCAGCCCAGACAGGGGGCGAGAGACCCAGTACTTC
CDR3aa: CASSPDRGRETQYF

d_gene: TRBD2
abundance: -
j_gene: TRBJ2-3
v_gene: TRBV6-1
CDR3nt: TGTGCCAGCAGCGAATATAGCGGGTTCACAGATACGCAGTATTTT
CDR3aa: CASSEYSGFTDTQYF

d_gene: TRBD2
abundance: -
j_gene: TRBJ2-3
v_gene: TRBV4-3
CDR3nt: TGCGCCAGCAGCCCCCGTGCAAGTAGCGGGACCGTGGATACGCAGTATTTT
CDR3aa: CASSPRASSGTVDTQYF

d_gene: -
abundance: -
j_gene: TRBJ2-2
v_gene: TRBV6-1
CDR3nt: TGTGCCAGCACCACTAGGAGTGGGGAGCTGTTTTTT
CDR3aa: CASTTRSGELFF

d_gene: -
abundance: -
j_gene: TRBJ2-1
v_gene: TRBV7-9
CDR3nt: TGTGCCAGCAGCTTGGGGACATACAATGAGCAGTTCTTC
CDR3aa: CASSLGTYNEQFF

d_gene: -
abundance: -
j_gene: TRBJ1-4
v_gene: TRBV27
CDR3nt: TGTGCCAGCAGTTTAACACAGACAACTAATAATGAAAAACTGTTTTTT
CDR3aa: CASSLTQTTNNEKLFF

d_gene: -
abundance: -
j_gene: TRBJ2-7
v_gene: TRBV6-1
CDR3nt: TGTGCCAGCAGTGAAGGCCCGGATCACTACGAGCAGTACTTC
CDR3aa: CASSEGPDHYEQYF

d_gene: -
abundance: -
j_gene: TRBJ2-4
v_gene: TRBV28
CDR3nt: TGTGCCACCGAGACGACAGTTTCAGTAAGGGACATTCAGTACTTC
CDR3aa: CATETTVSVRDIQYF

d_gene: TRBD2
abundance: -
j_gene: TRBJ2-1
v_gene: TRBV9
CDR3nt: TGTGCCAGCAGCGTAGCGGGAGGAACATACAATGAGCAGTTCTTC
CDR3aa: CASSVAGGTYNEQFF

d_gene: -
abundance: few
j_gene: TRBJ1-2
v_gene: TRBV5-8
CDR3nt: TGTGCCAGCAGCCCACAGGTTTCGCCTAACTATGGCTACACCTTC
CDR3aa: CASSPQVSPNYGYTF

d_gene: -
abundance: -
j_gene: TRBJ1-5
v_gene: TRBV28
CDR3nt: TGTGCCAGCCGCTGGGTTCGGGGTCTCAATCAGCCCCAGCATTTT
CDR3aa: CASRWVRGLNQPQHF

d_gene: -
abundance: -
j_gene: TRBJ1-3
v_gene: TRBV28
CDR3nt: TGTGCCAGCAGTTTATCTCGGGCCTCTGGAAACACCATATATTTT
CDR3aa: CASSLSRASGNTIYF

d_gene: TRBD1
abundance: -
j_gene: TRBJ2-5
v_gene: TRBV15
CDR3nt: TGTGCCACCAGCAGTCGGACAGGGTACCAAGAGACCCAGTACTTC
CDR3aa: CATSSRTGYQETQYF

d_gene: TRBD2
abundance: -
j_gene: TRBJ2-2
v_gene: TRBV6-6
CDR3nt: TGTGCCACCCAACCGGAAAGCGGGAGATACACCGGGGAGCTGTTTTTT
CDR3aa: CATQPESGRYTGELFF

d_gene: -
abundance: few
j_gene: TRBJ2-1
v_gene: TRBV5-6
CDR3nt: TGTGCCAGCAGCTTGGTGAGCGGTGAGCAGTTCTTC
CDR3aa: CASSLVSGEQFF

d_gene: -
abundance: -
j_gene: TRBJ2-3
v_gene: TRBV28
CDR3nt: TGTGCCAGCAGTTTACTTCCAGATACGCAGTATTTT
CDR3aa: CASSLLPDTQYF

d_gene: -
abundance: -
j_gene: TRBJ2-5
v_gene: TRBV10-3
CDR3nt: TGTGCCACGCGAGCTCTAGGACTCAGAGAGACCCAGTACTTC
CDR3aa: CATRALGLRETQYF

d_gene: -
abundance: -
j_gene: TRBJ2-5
v_gene: TRBV7-2
CDR3nt: TGTGCCAGCAGCTTACCTAACCACCAAGAGACCCAGTACTTC
CDR3aa: CASSLPNHQETQYF

d_gene: -
abundance: -
j_gene: TRBJ2-5
v_gene: TRBV7-7
CDR3nt: TGTGCCAGCAGCTTAGCAGGGAGAGGAGAGACCCAGTACTTC
CDR3aa: CASSLAGRGETQYF

d_gene: -
abundance: -
j_gene: TRBJ1-2
v_gene: TRBV29-1
CDR3nt: TGCAGCGTTGCGGGCAACTATGGCTACACCTTC
CDR3aa: CSVAGNYGYTF

d_gene: -
abundance: -
j_gene: TRBJ1-4
v_gene: TRBV7-9
CDR3nt: TGTGCCAGCAGCTTCGGACAGCCGGGTGTTCTTGGTGAAAAACTGTTTTTT
CDR3aa: CASSFGQPGVLGEKLFF

d_gene: -
abundance: -
j_gene: TRBJ2-7
v_gene: TRBV4-3
CDR3nt: TGCGCCAGCAGCCAAGAAAGCCAATGGTTCTACGAGCAGTACTTC
CDR3aa: CASSQESQWFYEQYF

d_gene: -
abundance: few
j_gene: TRBJ2-7
v_gene: TRBV30
CDR3nt: TGTGCCTGGAGGCCGCCCGGGGACAACTACGAGCAGTACTTC
CDR3aa: CAWRPPGDNYEQYF

d_gene: -
abundance: few
j_gene: TRBJ2-3
v_gene: TRBV30
CDR3nt: TGTGCCTGGACCCCCCGGCCCATACGAGTCGATACGCAGTATTTT
CDR3aa: CAWTPRPIRVDTQYF

d_gene: -
abundance: -
j_gene: TRBJ2-2
v_gene: TRBV18
CDR3nt: TGTGCCAGCTCTCTAAATCCAACCGGGGAGCTGTTTTTT
CDR3aa: CASSLNPTGELFF

d_gene: -
abundance: -
j_gene: TRBJ1-1
v_gene: TRBV10-3
CDR3nt: TGTGCCACCTCGGGGGTGGTGAACACTGAAGCTTTCTTT
CDR3aa: CATSGVVNTEAFF

d_gene: -
abundance: -
j_gene: TRBJ2-4
v_gene: TRBV6-5
CDR3nt: TGTGCCAGCAGTGCCGCTGGGGCGGCCAAAAACATTCAGTACTTC
CDR3aa: CASSAAGAAKNIQYF

d_gene: -
abundance: -
j_gene: TRBJ1-3
v_gene: TRBV5-4
CDR3nt: TGTGCCAGCAGCTCCGACAGCTCCGGAAACACCATATATTTT
CDR3aa: CASSSDSSGNTIYF

d_gene: TRBD2
abundance: -
j_gene: TRBJ2-5
v_gene: TRBV27
CDR3nt: TGTGCCAGCAGTTTGGGACTAGCGGGAGGGCCGGAGACCCAGTACTTC
CDR3aa: CASSLGLAGGPETQYF

d_gene: -
abundance: few
j_gene: TRBJ2-6
v_gene: TRBV5-4
CDR3nt: TGTGCCAGCAGCTTGGAATCTGGGGCCAACGTCCTGACTTTC
CDR3aa: CASSLESGANVLTF